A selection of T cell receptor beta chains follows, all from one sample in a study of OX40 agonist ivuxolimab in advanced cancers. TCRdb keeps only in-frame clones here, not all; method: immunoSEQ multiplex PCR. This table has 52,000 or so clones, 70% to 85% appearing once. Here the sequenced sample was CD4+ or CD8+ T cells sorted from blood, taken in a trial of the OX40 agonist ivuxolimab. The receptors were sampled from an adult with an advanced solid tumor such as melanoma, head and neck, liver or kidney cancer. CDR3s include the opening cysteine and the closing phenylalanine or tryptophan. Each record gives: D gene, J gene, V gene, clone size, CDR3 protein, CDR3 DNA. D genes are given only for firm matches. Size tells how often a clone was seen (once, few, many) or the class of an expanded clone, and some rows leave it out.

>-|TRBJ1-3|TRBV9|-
CASSRTGVSSGNTIYF
TGTGCCAGCAGCAGAACAGGAGTATCCTCTGGAAACACCATATATTTT
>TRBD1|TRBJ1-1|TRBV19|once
CASSRSYKQGLNTEAFF
TGTGCCAGTAGTCGCAGTTACAAACAGGGGTTGAACACTGAAGCTTTCTTT
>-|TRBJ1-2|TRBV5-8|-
CASSLSGDYGYTF
TGTGCCAGCAGCCTCTCGGGGGACTATGGCTACACCTTC
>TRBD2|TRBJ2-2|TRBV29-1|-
CSARYSGGAAGELFF
TGCAGCGCCCGCTATAGCGGGGGAGCGGCCGGGGAGCTGTTTTTT
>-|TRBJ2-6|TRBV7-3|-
CASSLQGFSGANVLTF
TGTGCCAGCAGCTTACAGGGGTTCTCTGGGGCCAACGTCCTGACTTTC
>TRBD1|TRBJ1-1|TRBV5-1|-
CASSFEPTGGLMNTEAFF
TGCGCCAGCAGCTTCGAACCAACAGGGGGCTTGATGAACACTGAAGCTTTCTTT
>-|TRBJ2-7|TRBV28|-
CASRGASSTYEQYF
TGTGCCAGCAGGGGAGCTAGTTCCACCTACGAGCAGTACTTC
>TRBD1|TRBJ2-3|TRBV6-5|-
CASSRRDRTDTQYF
TGTGCCAGCAGCCGCCGGGACAGGACAGATACGCAGTATTTT
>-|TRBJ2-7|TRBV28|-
CASSFRFEQYF
TGTGCCAGCAGTTTTAGATTCGAGCAGTACTTC
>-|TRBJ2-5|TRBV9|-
CASSPPGGETQYF
TGTGCCAGCAGCCCTCCCGGGGGAGAGACCCAGTACTTC
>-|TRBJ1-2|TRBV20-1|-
CSAGTGDGYTF
TGCAGTGCTGGGACGGGGGATGGCTACACCTTC
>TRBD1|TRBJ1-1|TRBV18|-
CASTTISTGGDTEAFF
TGTGCCAGCACAACCATCTCGACAGGGGGAGACACTGAAGCTTTCTTT
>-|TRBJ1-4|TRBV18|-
CASSPGREPEKLFF
TGTGCCAGCTCACCAGGGCGGGAACCTGAAAAACTGTTTTTT
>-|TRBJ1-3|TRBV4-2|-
CASSFRVSSGNTIYF
TGTGCCAGCAGCTTTCGAGTCAGCTCTGGAAACACCATATATTTT
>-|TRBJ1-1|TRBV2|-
CASGTLHFKAFF
TGTGCCAGCGGGACACTCCACTTTAAAGCTTTCTTT
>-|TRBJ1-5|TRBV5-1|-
CASSLTGNEQPQHF
TGCGCCAGCAGCTTGACAGGGAATGAACAGCCCCAGCATTTT
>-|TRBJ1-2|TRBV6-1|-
CAISESSAADLGYGYTF
TGTGCCATCAGTGAGTCATCGGCAGCGGACCTTGGCTATGGCTACACCTTC
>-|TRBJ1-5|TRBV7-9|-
CASSPSAQVNQPQHF
TGTGCCAGCAGCCCGAGCGCACAGGTCAATCAGCCCCAGCATTTT
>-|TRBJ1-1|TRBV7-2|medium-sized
CASSPQPTANTEAFF
TGTGCCAGCAGCCCCCAACCGACAGCGAACACTGAAGCTTTCTTT
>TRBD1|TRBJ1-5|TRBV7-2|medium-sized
CASSLYQGVLVQPQHF
TGTGCCAGCAGCTTATATCAGGGGGTCCTGGTCCAGCCCCAGCATTTT
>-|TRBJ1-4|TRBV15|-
CATSRHYDSGEKLFF
TGTGCCACCAGCAGACACTACGACTCAGGGGAAAAACTGTTTTTT
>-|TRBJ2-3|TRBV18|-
CASSPRELGSHGTDTQYF
TGTGCCAGCTCACCACGCGAACTAGGATCCCATGGCACAGATACGCAGTATTTT
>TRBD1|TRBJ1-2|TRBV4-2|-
CASSRRQGGGYTF
TGTGCCAGCAGCCGGAGACAGGGAGGTGGCTACACCTTC
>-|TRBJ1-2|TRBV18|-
CASSQEGLPGAYGYTF
TGTGCCAGCTCTCAAGAAGGGCTGCCAGGAGCCTATGGCTACACCTTC
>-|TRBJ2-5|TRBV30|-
CARGDIGGETQYF
TGTGCCCGCGGGGACATCGGAGGGGAGACCCAGTACTTC
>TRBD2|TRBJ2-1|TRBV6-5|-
CASREAGENNEQFF
TGTGCCAGCAGAGAAGCGGGAGAAAACAATGAGCAGTTCTTC
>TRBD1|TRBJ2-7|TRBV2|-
CASRLGQGDDEQYF
TGTGCCAGCAGACTTGGACAGGGGGACGACGAGCAGTACTTC
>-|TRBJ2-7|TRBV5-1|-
CASSTRATGEGYYEQYF
TGCGCCAGCAGCACCCGAGCTACAGGGGAGGGATACTACGAGCAGTACTTC
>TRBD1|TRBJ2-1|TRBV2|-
CASTDRVNEQFF
TGTGCCAGCACCGACAGGGTCAATGAGCAGTTCTTC
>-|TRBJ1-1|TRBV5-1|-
CASSLAENTEAFF
TGCGCCAGCAGCTTGGCGGAGAACACTGAAGCTTTCTTT
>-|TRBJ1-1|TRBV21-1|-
CASSKARGGAFF
TGTGCCAGCAGCAAAGCCAGGGGTGGTGCTTTCTTT
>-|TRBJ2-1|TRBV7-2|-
CASSSRGLYNEQFF
TGTGCCAGCAGCTCCCGGGGCCTCTACAATGAGCAGTTCTTC
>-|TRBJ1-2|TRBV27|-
CASSSLPYPNYGYTF
TGTGCCAGCAGTTCTCTCCCGTACCCTAACTATGGCTACACCTTC
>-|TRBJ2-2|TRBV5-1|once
CASSVGLKAGELFF
TGCGCCAGCAGCGTGGGACTTAAGGCGGGGGAGCTGTTTTTT
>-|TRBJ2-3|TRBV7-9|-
CASSADPRDTQYF
TGTGCCAGCAGCGCGGACCCGAGGGATACGCAGTATTTT
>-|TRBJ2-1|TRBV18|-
CASSPRQANNEQFF
TGTGCCAGCTCACCGCGACAGGCCAATAATGAGCAGTTCTTC
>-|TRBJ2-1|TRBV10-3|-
CAIGSSSYNEQFF
TGTGCCATCGGCAGCTCAAGTTACAATGAGCAGTTCTTC
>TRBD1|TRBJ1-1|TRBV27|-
CASSLSRTGDTEAFF
TGTGCCAGCAGTTTATCGAGGACAGGGGACACTGAAGCTTTCTTT
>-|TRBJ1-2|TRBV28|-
CASRNTGLNYGYTF
TGTGCCAGCAGGAATACAGGACTTAACTATGGCTACACCTTC
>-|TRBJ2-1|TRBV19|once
CASSKEGTVVNEQFF
TGTGCCAGTAGTAAGGAGGGGACAGTTGTGAATGAGCAGTTCTTC
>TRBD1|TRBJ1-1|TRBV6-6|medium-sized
CASRGQGAGTEAFF
TGTGCCAGCAGGGGGCAGGGGGCGGGCACTGAAGCTTTCTTT
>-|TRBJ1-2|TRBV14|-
CASSQGFAGGYGYTF
TGTGCCAGCAGCCAAGGTTTTGCGGGGGGCTATGGCTACACCTTC
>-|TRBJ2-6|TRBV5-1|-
CASSESISSGANVLTF
TGCGCCAGCAGCGAATCTATAAGCTCTGGGGCCAACGTCCTGACTTTC
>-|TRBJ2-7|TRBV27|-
CASSLKKFYEQYF
TGTGCCAGCAGTTTGAAGAAGTTTTACGAGCAGTACTTC
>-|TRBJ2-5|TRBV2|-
CASSPYPRETQYF
TGTGCCAGCAGTCCCTATCCACGAGAGACCCAGTACTTC
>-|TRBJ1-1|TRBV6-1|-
CASSERGRTEAFF
TGTGCCAGCAGTGAACGGGGGAGAACTGAAGCTTTCTTT
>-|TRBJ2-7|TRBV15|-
CATSTGAGAYYEQYF
TGTGCCACCAGCACGGGCGCAGGGGCCTACTACGAGCAGTACTTC
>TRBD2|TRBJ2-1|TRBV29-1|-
CSVGRTSGEGNEQFF
TGCAGCGTTGGCAGGACTAGCGGGGAGGGTAATGAGCAGTTCTTC